These 20 T cell receptor beta chains share one sample of origin, sequenced in a study of radiation and T cells in renal cell carcinoma. Treatment defined: 15 Gy SBRT to primary tumor, nephrectomy 4 weeks later. Clones were sequenced by immunoSEQ multiplex PCR, and TCRdb holds only the in-frame ones, with some missing. The table lists nearly 20,000 clones, 50% to 65% of them singletons. The source was tumor tissue, collected from a patient whose treatment included radiotherapy and nephrectomy. The receptors derive from a woman in her 70s with renal cell carcinoma.

The V gene is TRBV10-3, the J gene TRBJ2-5, with D uncertain. V lost 4 bases, J lost 2 bases, and 14 bases lay in between. Germline V gene lookup returns CDR1 ENHRY and CDR2 SYGVKD. The CDR3 is 15 amino acids. The CDR3 sequence: CAISVGKITQETQYF. DNA of the CDR3: TGTGCCATCAGTGTCGGTAAGATAACGCAAGAGACCCAGTACTTC.

This clone was found once. The chain has TRBV6-5 and TRBJ1-1, with D perhaps TRBD1 (5 bases). The V end was cut by 6 bases, the J end by 8 bases, with 22 bases between. This CDR3 spans 15 amino acids. Germline-derived CDR1 and CDR2 are MNHEY and SVGAGI. The CDR3 sequence is CASSYGGGSNREAFF. In DNA, the CDR3 is TGTGCCAGCAGCTATGGGGGAGGGTCGAACAGGGAAGCTTTCTTT.

The gene calls are TRBV27 and TRBJ1-2, with D possibly TRBD1 on 6 matching bases. V shed 5 bases and J shed 4 bases, with 17 bases lying between them. The CDR3 consists of 15 residues. Germline CDR1 MNHEY, CDR2 SMNVEV (reference sequence). In DNA form, the CDR3 reads TGTGCCAGCAGTCCGATAGGGGGGCGCGGCTATGGCTACACCTTC. Translating gives CASSPIGGRGYGYTF.

The CDR3 nucleotides read TGTGCCAGCAGTAGCGGGGGGGCAAAAAACATTCAGTACTTC. Translated, it gives CASSSGGAKNIQYF. The chain joins TRBV4-2 to TRBJ2-4; 11 bases map to TRBD2. The CDR3 extends over 14 amino acids. Losses at the gene ends were 6 bases for V and 4 bases for J; bases not matched to a gene: 2. The germline gives CDR1 LGHNA, CDR2 YNFKEQ.

The V and J genes are TRBV14 and TRBJ2-1; perhaps TRBD1 as D (5 bases). CDR3 length equals 16 residues. V gave up 1 base and J gave up 3 bases, with 13 bases separating them. The germline gives CDR1 SGHDN, CDR2 FVKESK. DNA of the CDR3: TGTGCCAGCAGCCAAGTACCAGGGTGGGGCTACAATGAGCAGTTCTTC. Its protein is CASSQVPGWGYNEQFF.

V is TRBV5-1 and J is TRBJ1-6, with no clear D. This CDR3 region has 16 residues. With 2 bases removed from V and 7 bases from J, the gap between germline ends came to 16 bases. CDR1 and CDR2 (germline): SGHRS, YFSETQ. CDR3 DNA sequence: TGCGCCAGCAGCTTCGCCCCGGACGGTAGAAATTCACCCCTCCACTTT. Its translation: CASSFAPDGRNSPLHF.

The CDR3 reads CASSYTMTGGTEAFF. CDR3 DNA sequence: TGTGCCAGCAGTTACACCATGACAGGGGGCACTGAAGCTTTCTTT. The chain carries TRBV6-5 and TRBJ1-1; 9 bases fit TRBD1. CDR1 is MNHEY and CDR2 is SVGAGI in the germline V gene. The CDR3 has 15 amino acids. V shed 2 bases, J shed 4 bases, and the junction held 5 bases outside the gene matches.

By frequency in the sample, this clone is medium-sized. The chain combines TRBV7-8 with TRBJ2-7; the D gene is possibly TRBD2 (5 bases). CDR3 length: 14 residues. V was pared by 2 bases and J by 3 bases, with 11 bases between. Germline V gives CDR1 SGHVS, CDR2 FQNEAQ. The DNA for the CDR3 is TGTGCCAGCAGCTTAAGACGGGGTAACTACGAGCAGTACTTC. Protein: CASSLRRGNYEQYF.

As to this clone: Other DNA sequences from this sample encode an identical CDR3 as well. This sequence joins TRBV6-1 and TRBJ2-7; no clear D gene. The CDR3 loop spans 14 amino acids. CDR1 MNHNS and CDR2 SASEGT come from the germline V gene. Trimming removed 0 bases at V and 0 bases at J, with 6 bases between. CDR3 amino acids: CASSEASNSYEQYF. CDR3 sequence (DNA): TGTGCCAGCAGTGAAGCGAGCAACTCCTACGAGCAGTACTTC.

This clone has only a few counts. The gene calls are TRBV30 and TRBJ2-7; TRBD1 matches at 7 bases. Germline-derived CDR1 and CDR2 are GTSNPN and SVGIG (reference sequence). V shed 4 bases and J 0 bases; nucleotides not matched to a gene: 9. This CDR3 has 15 amino acids. The CDR3 coding sequence is TGTGCCTGGACCCGGAGAGGGGGCACCTCCTACGAGCAGTACTTC. Amino acids: CAWTRRGGTSYEQYF.

The chain is built from TRBV7-2 and TRBJ2-2; 13 positions agree with TRBD2. V was clipped by 2 bases and J by 2 bases; unmatched bases: 5. The CDR3 is 18 amino acids. CDR1 and CDR2 (germline): SGHTA, FQGNSA. The CDR3, as DNA: TGTGCCAGCAGCTTAACCGGGACTAGCGGGGTTAACACCGGGGAGCTGTTTTTT. It yields the protein CASSLTGTSGVNTGELFF.

By proportion, this clone is medium-sized. The chain uses TRBV5-6 and TRBJ2-7, with D perhaps matching TRBD2 (6 bases). The germline V gene encodes CDR1 SGHDT and CDR2 YYEEEE. The CDR3 spans 14 residues. The ends were cut back, 3 bases at V and 2 bases at J, with 12 bases in the middle. CDR3 amino acids: CASSWGTGTYEQYF. CDR3 in DNA: TGTGCCAGCAGCTGGGGGACTGGAACCTACGAGCAGTACTTC. The variable domain in full, with the rest retrieved from reference TRBV5-6 and TRBJ2-7, is DAGVTQSPTHLIKTRGQQVTLRCSPKSGHDTVSWYQQALGQGPQFIFQYYEEEERQRGNFPDRFSGHQFPNYSSELNVNALLLGDSALYLCASSWGTGTYEQYFGPGTRLTVT.

The chain couples TRBV6-5 to TRBJ2-5; the match to TRBD2 covers 7 bases. Trimming took 7 bases from V and 5 from J; bases not matched to a gene: 7. This CDR3 contains 13 residues. Per the germline V gene, CDR1 is MNHEY and CDR2 is SVGAGI. The CDR3 nucleotides read TGTGCCAGCACTCCGATGCGGGGGGAGACCCAGTACTTC. This sequence encodes CASTPMRGETQYF.

The chain couples TRBV7-2 to TRBJ2-5, with 7 bases fitting TRBD1. The CDR3 has 14 residues. Germline lookup yields CDR1 SGHTA and CDR2 FQGNSA. V lost 6 bases, J lost 3 bases, and 7 bases stayed unmatched. For the CDR3, the DNA is TGTGCCAGCAGTAACACAGGGGAAAAAGAGACCCAGTACTTC. This encodes CASSNTGEKETQYF.

The V gene is TRBV5-1, the J gene TRBJ1-3, with a weak D call TRBD1 (6 bases). The CDR3 is 15 residues long. Per germline, CDR1 SGHRS and CDR2 YFSETQ. V was shortened by 1 base and J by 4 bases, with 12 bases between the two germline ends. As DNA, the CDR3 is TGCGCCAGCAGCTTGCGCGGGACACTCGGAAACACCATATATTTT. This encodes CASSLRGTLGNTIYF.

The chain uses TRBV4-2 and TRBJ2-7; 9 bases are shared with TRBD2. Losses at the gene ends were 0 bases for V and 0 bases for J; bases not matched to a gene: 15. This CDR3 has 20 amino acids. Per the germline V gene, CDR1 is LGHNA and CDR2 is YNFKEQ. CDR3 protein: CASSQEVKTSGRISSYEQYF. The CDR3 nucleotides read TGTGCCAGCAGCCAAGAAGTCAAGACTAGCGGAAGAATTAGCTCCTACGAGCAGTACTTC.

The J gene is TRBJ2-5, the V gene TRBV6-5; 11 bases map to TRBD2. Trimming cost V 3 bases and J 2 bases; bases outside gene matches: 5. This CDR3 comprises 16 residues. The germline gives CDR1 MNHEY, CDR2 SVGAGI. CDR3 loop: CASSYLVAGGQETQYF. The DNA for the CDR3 is TGTGCCAGCAGTTATTTGGTAGCGGGGGGGCAAGAGACCCAGTACTTC.

The chain combines TRBV2 with TRBJ2-3, with 10 bases matching TRBD2. The V gene end was trimmed by 6 bases and the J gene end by 4 bases; junction bases not matched to a gene: 10. CDR1 and CDR2 (germline): SNHLY, FYNNEI. The length of the CDR3 is 16 residues. The CDR3, as DNA: TGTGCCAGCAGGCCTCTCAGCGGGGGGGCTTCAGATACGCAGTATTTT. Its protein product is CASRPLSGGASDTQYF.

The V gene is TRBV7-2, the J gene TRBJ2-5; no firm D call. V was cut by 4 bases and J by 1 base, with 10 bases left in between. The CDR3 length is 14 residues. Germline CDR1 reads SGHTA; CDR2 reads FQGNSA. The CDR3 DNA follows: TGTGCCAGCAGCTACGGATTAGCCCAAGAGACCCAGTACTTC. Amino acids: CASSYGLAQETQYF.

The V and J genes are TRBV4-2 and TRBJ1-4; D unresolved. In germline, CDR1 is LGHNA, CDR2 YNFKEQ. CDR3 length: 15 residues. V was cut by 1 base and J by 7 bases, with 13 bases left in between. The CDR3 loop is CASSQAGPGGEKLFF. CDR3 DNA: TGTGCCAGCAGCCAAGCCGGGCCGGGAGGTGAAAAACTGTTTTTT.